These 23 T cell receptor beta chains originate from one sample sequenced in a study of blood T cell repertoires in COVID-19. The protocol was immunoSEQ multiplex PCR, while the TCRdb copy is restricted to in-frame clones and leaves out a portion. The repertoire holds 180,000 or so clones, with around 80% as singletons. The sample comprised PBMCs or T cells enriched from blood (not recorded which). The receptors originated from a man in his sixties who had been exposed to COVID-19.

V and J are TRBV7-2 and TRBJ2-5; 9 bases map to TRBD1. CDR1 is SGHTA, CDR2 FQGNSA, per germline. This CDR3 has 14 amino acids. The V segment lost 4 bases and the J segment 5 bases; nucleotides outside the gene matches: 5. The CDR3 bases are TGTGCCAGCAGCTACAGGGGGCGCGAGGAGACCCAGTACTTC. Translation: CASSYRGREETQYF.

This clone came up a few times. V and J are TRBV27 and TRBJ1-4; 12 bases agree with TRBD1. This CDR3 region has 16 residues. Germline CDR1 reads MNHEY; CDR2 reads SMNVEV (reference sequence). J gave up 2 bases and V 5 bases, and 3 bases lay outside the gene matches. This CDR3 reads CASSRGQGATNEKLFF. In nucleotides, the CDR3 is TGTGCCAGCAGTAGGGGACAGGGGGCGACTAATGAAAAACTGTTTTTT.

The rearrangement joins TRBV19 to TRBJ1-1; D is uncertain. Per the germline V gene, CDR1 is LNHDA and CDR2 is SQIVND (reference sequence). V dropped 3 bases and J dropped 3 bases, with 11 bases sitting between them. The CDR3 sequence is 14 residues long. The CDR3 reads CASSMRVIDTEAFF. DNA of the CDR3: TGTGCCAGTAGTATGAGGGTCATCGACACTGAAGCTTTCTTT.

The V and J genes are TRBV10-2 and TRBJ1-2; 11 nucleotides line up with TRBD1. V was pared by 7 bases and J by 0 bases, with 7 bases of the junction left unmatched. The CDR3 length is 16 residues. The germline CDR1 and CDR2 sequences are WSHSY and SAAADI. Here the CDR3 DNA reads TGCGCCAGCACTTGGACAGGGGGCCAAGCTAACTATGGCTACACCTTC. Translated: CASTWTGGQANYGYTF.

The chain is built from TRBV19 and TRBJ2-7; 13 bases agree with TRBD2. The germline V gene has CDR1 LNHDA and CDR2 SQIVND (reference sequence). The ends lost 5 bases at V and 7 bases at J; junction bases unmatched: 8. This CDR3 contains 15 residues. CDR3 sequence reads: CASSAMGLAGREQYF. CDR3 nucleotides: TGTGCCAGTAGTGCTATGGGACTAGCGGGACGTGAGCAGTACTTC.

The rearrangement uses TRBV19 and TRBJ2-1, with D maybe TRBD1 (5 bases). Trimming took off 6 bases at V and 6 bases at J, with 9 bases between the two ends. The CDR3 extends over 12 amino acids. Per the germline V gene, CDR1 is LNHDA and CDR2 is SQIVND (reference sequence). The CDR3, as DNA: TGTGCCAGTAGCAGGGTTGGCAATGAGCAGTTCTTC. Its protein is CASSRVGNEQFF.

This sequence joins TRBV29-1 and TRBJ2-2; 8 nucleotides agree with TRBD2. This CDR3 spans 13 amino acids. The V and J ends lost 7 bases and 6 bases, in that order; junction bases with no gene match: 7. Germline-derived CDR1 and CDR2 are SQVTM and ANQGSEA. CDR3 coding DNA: TGCAGCGCCGGGAGGGGAGTAGCCGGGGAGCTGTTTTTT. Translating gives CSAGRGVAGELFF.

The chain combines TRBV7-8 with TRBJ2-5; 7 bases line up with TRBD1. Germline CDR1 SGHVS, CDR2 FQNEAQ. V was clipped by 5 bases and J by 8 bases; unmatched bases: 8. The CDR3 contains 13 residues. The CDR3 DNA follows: TGTGCCAGCAGCCCCAGGGACAGCCTAACCCAGTACTTC. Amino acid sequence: CASSPRDSLTQYF.

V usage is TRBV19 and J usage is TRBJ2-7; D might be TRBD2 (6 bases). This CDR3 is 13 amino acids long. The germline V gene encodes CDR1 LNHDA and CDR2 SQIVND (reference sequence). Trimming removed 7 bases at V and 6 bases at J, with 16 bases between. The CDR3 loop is CASTGATSREQYF. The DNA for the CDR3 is TGTGCCAGTACCGGCGCGACTAGTCGCGAGCAGTACTTC.

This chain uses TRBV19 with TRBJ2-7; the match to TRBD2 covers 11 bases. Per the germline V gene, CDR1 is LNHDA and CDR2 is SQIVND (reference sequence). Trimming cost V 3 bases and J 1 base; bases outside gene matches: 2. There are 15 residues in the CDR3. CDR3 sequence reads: CASSMTSGASYEQYF. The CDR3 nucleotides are TGTGCCAGTAGTATGACTAGCGGGGCGTCCTACGAGCAGTACTTC. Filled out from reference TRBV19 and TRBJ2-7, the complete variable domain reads DGGITQSPKYLFRKEGQNVTLSCEQNLNHDAMYWYRQDPGQGLRLIYYSQIVNDFQKGDIAEGYSVSREKKESFPLTVTSAQKNPTAFYLCASSMTSGASYEQYFGPGTRLTVT.

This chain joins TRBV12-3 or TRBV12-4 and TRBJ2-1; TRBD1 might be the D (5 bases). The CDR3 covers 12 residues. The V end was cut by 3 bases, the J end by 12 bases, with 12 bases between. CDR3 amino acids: CASSLDTLSQFF. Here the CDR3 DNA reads TGTGCCAGCAGTTTGGACACTCTTTCGCAGTTCTTC.

The CDR3 loop reads CASSPGLAVYNEQFF. The CDR3, as DNA: TGCGCCAGCAGCCCGGGACTAGCGGTATACAATGAGCAGTTCTTC. The V and J genes are TRBV5-1 and TRBJ2-1; 11 nucleotides line up with TRBD2. The CDR3 spans 15 residues. Germline V gene lookup returns CDR1 SGHRS and CDR2 YFSETQ. Trimming at V came to 4 bases and at J to 4 bases, leaving 4 bases not matched to a gene.

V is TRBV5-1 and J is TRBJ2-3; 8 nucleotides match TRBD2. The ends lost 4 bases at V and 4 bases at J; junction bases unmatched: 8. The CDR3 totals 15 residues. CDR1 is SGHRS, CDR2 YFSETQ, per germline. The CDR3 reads CASSRRLAGADTQYF. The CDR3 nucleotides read TGCGCCAGCAGCCGGCGGCTAGCGGGTGCAGATACGCAGTATTTT.

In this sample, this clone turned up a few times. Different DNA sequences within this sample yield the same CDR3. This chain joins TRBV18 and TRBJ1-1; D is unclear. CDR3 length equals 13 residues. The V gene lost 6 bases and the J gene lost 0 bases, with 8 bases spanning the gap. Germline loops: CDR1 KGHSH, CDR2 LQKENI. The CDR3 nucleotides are TGTGCCAGCTCCCTCGGGTTGAACACTGAAGCTTTCTTT. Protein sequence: CASSLGLNTEAFF.

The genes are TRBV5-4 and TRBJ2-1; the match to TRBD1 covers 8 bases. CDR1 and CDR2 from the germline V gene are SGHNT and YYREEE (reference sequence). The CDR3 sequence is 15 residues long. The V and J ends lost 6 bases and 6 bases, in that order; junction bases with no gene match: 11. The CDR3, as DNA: TGTGCCAGCACACCCCAGGGGGCTATGGGCAATGAGCAGTTCTTC. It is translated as CASTPQGAMGNEQFF.

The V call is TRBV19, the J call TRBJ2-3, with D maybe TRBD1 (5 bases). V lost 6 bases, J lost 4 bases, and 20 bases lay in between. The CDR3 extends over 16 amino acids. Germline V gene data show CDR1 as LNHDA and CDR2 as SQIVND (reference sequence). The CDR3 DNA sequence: TGTGCCAGTAGCTTGGGGCGCCGCCCTCTGGCAGATACGCAGTATTTT. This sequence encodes CASSLGRRPLADTQYF.

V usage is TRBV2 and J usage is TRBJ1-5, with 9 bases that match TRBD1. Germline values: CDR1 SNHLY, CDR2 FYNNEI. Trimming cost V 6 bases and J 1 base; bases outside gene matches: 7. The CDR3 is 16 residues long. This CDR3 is CASRSGTGMSNQPQHF. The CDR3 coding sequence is TGTGCCAGCAGATCCGGGACAGGGATGAGCAATCAGCCCCAGCATTTT.

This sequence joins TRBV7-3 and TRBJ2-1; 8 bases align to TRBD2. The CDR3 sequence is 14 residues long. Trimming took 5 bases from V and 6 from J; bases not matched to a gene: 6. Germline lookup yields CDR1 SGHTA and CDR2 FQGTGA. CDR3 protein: CASSPWTSSNEQFF. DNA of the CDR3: TGTGCCAGCAGCCCATGGACTAGCAGCAATGAGCAGTTCTTC.

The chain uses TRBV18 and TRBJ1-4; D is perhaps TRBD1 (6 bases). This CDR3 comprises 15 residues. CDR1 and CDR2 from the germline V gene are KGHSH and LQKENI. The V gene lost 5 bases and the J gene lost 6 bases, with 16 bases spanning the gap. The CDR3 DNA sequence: TGTGCCAGCTCAAACCGGGACACCACTTATGAAAAACTGTTTTTT. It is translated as CASSNRDTTYEKLFF.

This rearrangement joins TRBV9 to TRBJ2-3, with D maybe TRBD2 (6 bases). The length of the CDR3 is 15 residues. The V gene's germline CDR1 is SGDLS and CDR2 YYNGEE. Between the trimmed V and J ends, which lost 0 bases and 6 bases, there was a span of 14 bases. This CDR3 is CASSVDGGRVDTQYF. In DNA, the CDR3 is TGTGCCAGCAGCGTAGACGGAGGGAGAGTTGATACGCAGTATTTT.

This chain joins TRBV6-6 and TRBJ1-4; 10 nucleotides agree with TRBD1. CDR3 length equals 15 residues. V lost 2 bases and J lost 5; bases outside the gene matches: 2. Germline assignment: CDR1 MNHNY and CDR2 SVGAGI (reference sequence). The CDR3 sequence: CASSYPGQGNEKLFF. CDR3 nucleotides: TGTGCCAGCAGTTACCCGGGACAGGGGAATGAAAAACTGTTTTTT.

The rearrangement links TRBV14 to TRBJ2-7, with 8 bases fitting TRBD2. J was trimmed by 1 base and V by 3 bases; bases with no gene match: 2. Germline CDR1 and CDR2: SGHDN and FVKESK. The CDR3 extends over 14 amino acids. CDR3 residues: CASSHGGRSYEQYF. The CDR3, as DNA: TGTGCCAGCAGCCACGGCGGGAGGTCCTACGAGCAGTACTTC.

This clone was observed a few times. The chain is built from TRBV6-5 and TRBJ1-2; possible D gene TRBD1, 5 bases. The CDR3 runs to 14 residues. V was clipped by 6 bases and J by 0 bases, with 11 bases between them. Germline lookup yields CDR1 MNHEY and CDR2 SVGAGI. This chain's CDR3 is CASRPTEANYGYTF. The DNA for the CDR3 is TGTGCCAGCAGACCGACAGAAGCTAACTATGGCTACACCTTC.